One and the same sample provided the 25 T cell receptor beta chains below, sequenced in a study of blood T cell repertoires in COVID-19. The table came from immunoSEQ multiplex PCR; TCRdb's copy has only in-frame clones and leaves some out. This sample has about 69,000 clones; about nine tenths occur once, and the top ten carry under 6.5%. Sequenced: peripheral blood. All receptors derive from a young woman with acute or convalescent COVID-19.

This sequence joins TRBV6-6 and TRBJ2-6; D ambiguous. The CDR3 totals 16 residues. In germline, CDR1 is MNHNY, CDR2 SVGAGI (reference sequence). V lost 2 bases and J 0 bases, leaving 8 bases between the germline ends. The CDR3 region has the DNA TGTGCCAGCAGTTACGAACGGTCCTCTGGGGCCAACGTCCTGACTTTC. This codes for CASSYERSSGANVLTF.

V is TRBV12-3 or TRBV12-4 and J is TRBJ1-2; 9 positions match TRBD1. This CDR3 is built from 13 residues. V trimming: 4 bases; J trimming: 5 bases; junction bases outside the gene matches: 2. The CDR3 spells CASSYRGQYGYTF. The CDR3 coding sequence is TGTGCCAGCAGTTACAGGGGGCAGTATGGCTACACCTTC.

The chain links TRBV3-1 (or the pseudogene TRBV3-2) to TRBJ1-1; possible D gene TRBD1, 5 bases. The V end lost 0 bases, the J end lost 5 bases, and 7 bases lay between the germline ends. Germline values: CDR1 LGHDT, CDR2 YNNKEL (reference sequence). The CDR3 loop spans 13 amino acids. The DNA for the CDR3 is TGTGCCAGCAGCCAAGATAGGGGTACTGAAGCTTTCTTT. Translated, it gives CASSQDRGTEAFF.

The V gene is TRBV10-1, the J gene TRBJ2-1, with D possibly TRBD2 on 5 matching bases. V was cut by 5 bases and J by 10 bases, with 9 bases left in between. This CDR3 contains 11 residues. CDR1 is WNHNN, CDR2 SYGVQD, per germline (reference sequence). The CDR3 nucleotides read TGCGCCAGCAGTCGGGAAGGGGAGCAGTTCTTC. It specifies CASSREGEQFF.

This chain uses TRBV5-5 with TRBJ1-6, with D hard to call. The CDR3 is 15 residues long. Germline V CDR1 and CDR2: SGHKS, YYEKEE (reference sequence). Between the trimmed V and J ends, which lost 4 bases and 0 bases, there was a span of 8 bases. The DNA for the CDR3 is TGTGCCAGCAGCCCTTTCAGCTCCTATAATTCACCCCTCCACTTT. The encoded protein is CASSPFSSYNSPLHF.

The rearrangement links TRBV5-4 to TRBJ1-6, with a tentative D call TRBD1 (6 bases). The CDR3 contains 15 residues. V dropped 0 bases and J dropped 10 bases, with 14 bases sitting between them. Germline values: CDR1 SGHNT, CDR2 YYREEE (reference sequence). The CDR3 is CASSLGGQTSSPLHF. The CDR3 DNA reads TGTGCCAGCAGCTTGGGAGGACAGACATCCTCACCCCTCCACTTT.

On this clone: The identical CDR3 is also encoded by other nucleotide sequences in the sample. The CDR3 sequence is CAWNGFDYNSPLHF. CDR3 nucleotides: TGTGCCTGGAACGGGTTCGATTATAATTCACCCCTCCACTTT. This chain connects TRBV30 to TRBJ1-6; D is unclear. CDR3 length equals 14 residues. The V and J ends lost 4 bases and 4 bases respectively, with 11 bases between them. Germline V gene lookup returns CDR1 GTSNPN and CDR2 SVGIG (reference sequence).

The chain uses TRBV11-2 and TRBJ1-5, with D tentatively TRBD1 (6 bases). The CDR3 is 13 residues long. V was shortened by 2 bases and J by 7 bases, with 9 bases between the two germline ends. Germline CDR1 reads SGHAT; CDR2 reads FQNNGV. The CDR3 DNA is TGTGCCAGCAGCTTACAGGGGAACCAGCCCCAGCATTTT. It encodes CASSLQGNQPQHF.

This sequence joins TRBV7-8 and TRBJ1-5; 11 bases match TRBD1. Germline V gene lookup returns CDR1 SGHVS and CDR2 FQNEAQ. V shed 3 bases and J 5 bases; nucleotides not matched to a gene: 3. This CDR3 region has 15 residues. Written as DNA, the CDR3 is TGTGCCAGCAGCTTGGGACAGGGGGTCCATCAGCCCCAGCATTTT. Translation gives CASSLGQGVHQPQHF. The whole variable domain, remainder taken from reference TRBV7-8 and TRBJ1-5, is GAGVSQSPRYKVAKRGQDVALRCDPISGHVSLFWYQQALGQGPEFLTYFQNEAQLDKSGLPSDRFFAERPEGSVSTLKIQRTQQEDSAVYLCASSLGQGVHQPQHFGDGTRLSIL.

V usage is TRBV2 and J usage is TRBJ2-7, with D maybe TRBD1 (6 bases). Germline V CDR1 and CDR2: SNHLY, FYNNEI. This CDR3 has 15 residues. Trimming pared 6 bases from V and 1 base from J, leaving 16 bases between. The CDR3 nucleotides are TGTGCCAGCAGAGGCCACAGGGAAGGGTCCTACGAGCAGTACTTC. Its translation is CASRGHREGSYEQYF.

The gene calls are TRBV5-6 and TRBJ2-1; 10 positions agree with TRBD2. The CDR3 totals 14 residues. After removal of 3 bases from V and 9 bases from J, the junction contained 6 bases not matched to a gene. Germline CDR1 reads SGHDT; CDR2 reads YYEEEE. In nucleotides, the CDR3 is TGTGCCAGCAGCTCCGGGACTAGCGTAGGTGAGCAGTTCTTC. Translating it yields CASSSGTSVGEQFF.

V and J are TRBV30 and TRBJ1-6; D gene unclear. V gave up 1 base and J gave up 3 bases, with 13 bases separating them. This CDR3 spans 16 amino acids. Germline values: CDR1 GTSNPN, CDR2 SVGIG (reference sequence). In DNA, the CDR3 is TGTGCCTGGAGTGGACGCGGGGAAAGCTATAATTCACCCCTCCACTTT. This codes for CAWSGRGESYNSPLHF.

V and J are TRBV11-2 and TRBJ2-2; 12 bases are a match to TRBD2. The J segment lost 1 base and the V segment lost 5 bases, leaving 5 bases of the junction unmatched. The CDR3 runs 17 residues. Germline V gene data show CDR1 as SGHAT and CDR2 as FQNNGV. The CDR3 DNA reads as TGTGCCAGCAGCCAGACTAGCGGGGGTCGGAACACCGGGGAGCTGTTTTTT. Its protein product is CASSQTSGGRNTGELFF.

This clone qualifies as medium-sized. The chain is built from TRBV11-2 and TRBJ1-1; D remains ambiguous. V dropped 2 bases and J dropped 6 bases, with 16 bases sitting between them. Germline-derived CDR1 and CDR2 are SGHAT and FQNNGV. CDR3 length equals 15 residues. This CDR3 is CASSLISGTSAEAFF. The CDR3 DNA reads TGTGCCAGCAGCTTAATTTCGGGTACGAGCGCTGAAGCTTTCTTT.

This clone was seen only a few times. The chain joins TRBV5-1 to TRBJ1-2, with TRBD1 matching over 9 bases. The CDR3 spans 15 residues. CDR1 and CDR2 from the germline V gene are SGHRS and YFSETQ. J was trimmed by 4 bases and V by 0 bases; bases with no gene match: 4. This CDR3 reads CASSLDPTGGYGYTF. The CDR3 DNA reads TGCGCCAGCAGCTTGGACCCGACAGGGGGCTATGGCTACACCTTC.

The chain is built from TRBV28 and TRBJ1-5, with a possible D match to TRBD1 (5 bases). The ends were cut back, 2 bases at V and 6 bases at J, with 5 bases in the middle. Germline CDR1 and CDR2: MDHEN and SYDVKM. The CDR3 is made up of 12 amino acids. The CDR3 bases are TGTGCCAGCAGTTTACAGGGTCAGCCCCAGCATTTT. It translates to CASSLQGQPQHF.

A single count supports this clone. V and J are TRBV6-5 and TRBJ2-7; 7 bases map to TRBD2. The CDR3 is 13 residues long. Per germline, CDR1 MNHEY and CDR2 SVGAGI. The trim removed 4 bases at V and 2 bases at J, leaving 2 bases unmatched. The CDR3 DNA reads TGTGCCAGCAGTTGGAGCGGGACCTACGAGCAGTACTTC. It is translated as CASSWSGTYEQYF.

The gene calls are TRBV14 and TRBJ2-1; D may be TRBD2 (5 bases). Germline V gene sequence: CDR1 SGHDN, CDR2 FVKESK. The V and J ends lost 3 bases and 1 base respectively, with 16 bases between them. The CDR3 is 17 amino acids. The CDR3 loop is CASSHEDWRSSYNEQFF. The DNA of the CDR3 is TGTGCCAGCAGCCATGAGGACTGGCGTTCGTCCTACAATGAGCAGTTCTTC.

The chain combines TRBV2 with TRBJ1-5; the D is unclear. The V gene lost 4 bases and the J gene lost 5 bases, with 15 bases spanning the gap. Germline-derived CDR1 and CDR2 are SNHLY and FYNNEI. The CDR3 totals 15 residues. The CDR3 sequence: CASSGEPGGDQPQHF. The CDR3 bases are TGTGCCAGCAGTGGAGAACCGGGAGGCGATCAGCCCCAGCATTTT.

The chain employs TRBV7-8 and TRBJ1-5; D ambiguous. This CDR3 has 12 amino acids. Trimming pared 2 bases from V and 5 bases from J, leaving 4 bases between. Germline V lookup: CDR1 SGHVS, CDR2 FQNEAQ. In nucleotides, the CDR3 is TGTGCCAGCAGCTTACAGGATCAGCCCCAGCATTTT. It translates to CASSLQDQPQHF.

This rearrangement joins TRBV15 to TRBJ1-6; 8 positions match TRBD1. CDR1 and CDR2 from the germline V gene are LNHNV and YYDKDF (reference sequence). V lost 3 bases and J lost 3; bases outside the gene matches: 4. The CDR3 consists of 16 residues. The CDR3 DNA follows: TGTGCCACCAGCAGCCGACAGGGGTTCTATAATTCACCCCTCCACTTT. Amino acid sequence: CATSSRQGFYNSPLHF.

In its sample, this clone was seen once. The V gene is TRBV18, the J gene TRBJ2-2; 9 bases are shared with TRBD1. J gave up 3 bases and V 2 bases, and 1 base lay outside the gene matches. The germline CDR1 and CDR2 sequences are KGHSH and LQKENI. The CDR3 extends over 15 amino acids. CDR3 nucleotide sequence: TGTGCCAGCTCACCAGGACAGGGGTACACCGGGGAGCTGTTTTTT. Translation gives CASSPGQGYTGELFF.

The chain uses TRBV5-4 and TRBJ2-1, with TRBD2 as a possible D gene (5 bases). CDR3 size: 14 residues. Germline V CDR1 and CDR2: SGHNT, YYREEE (reference sequence). V lost 10 bases to trimming and J lost 10 bases, with 24 bases between them. The CDR3 nucleotides read TGTGCCTCCCGCCCCGCGGGTGGACCCCGCGAGCAGTTCTTC. Protein sequence: CASRPAGGPREQFF.

CDR3 in amino acids: CSADYGTVQFF. CDR3 DNA sequence: TGCAGTGCCGACTACGGGACAGTACAGTTCTTC. The chain links TRBV20-1 to TRBJ2-1; TRBD1 matches 7 bases. Trimming cost V 6 bases and J 13 bases; bases outside gene matches: 9. The V gene's germline CDR1 is DFQATT and CDR2 SNEGSKA (reference sequence). There are 11 residues in the CDR3.

This clone was observed a few times. The rearrangement joins TRBV6-2 or TRBV6-3 to TRBJ1-1; 7 nucleotides match TRBD1. Trimming removed 2 bases from V and 4 bases from J; junction bases left unmatched: 7. In germline, CDR1 is MNHEY, CDR2 SVGEGT. The CDR3 is made up of 15 amino acids. CDR3 amino acids: CASSYAGGDATEAFF. The CDR3 nucleotides are TGTGCCAGCAGTTACGCAGGGGGTGATGCCACTGAAGCTTTCTTT.